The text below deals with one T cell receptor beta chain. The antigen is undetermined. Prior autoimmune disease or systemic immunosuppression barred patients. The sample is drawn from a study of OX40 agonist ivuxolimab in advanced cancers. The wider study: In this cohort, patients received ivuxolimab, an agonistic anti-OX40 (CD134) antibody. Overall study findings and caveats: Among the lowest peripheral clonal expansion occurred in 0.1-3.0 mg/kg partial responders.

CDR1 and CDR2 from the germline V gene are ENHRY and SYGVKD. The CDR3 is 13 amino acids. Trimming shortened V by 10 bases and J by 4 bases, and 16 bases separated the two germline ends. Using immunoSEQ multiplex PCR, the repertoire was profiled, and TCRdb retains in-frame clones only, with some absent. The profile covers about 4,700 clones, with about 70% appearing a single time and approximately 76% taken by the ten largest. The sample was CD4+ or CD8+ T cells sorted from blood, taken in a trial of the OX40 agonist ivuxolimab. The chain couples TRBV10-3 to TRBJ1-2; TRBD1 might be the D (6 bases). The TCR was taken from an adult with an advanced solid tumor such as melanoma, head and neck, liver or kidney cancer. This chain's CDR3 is CATGRDTAYGYTF. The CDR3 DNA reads TGTGCCACTGGCCGGGACACTGCCTATGGCTACACCTTC.